Here is one T cell receptor beta chain with its context. This record comes from a study of cytomegalovirus exposure and HLA in healthy donors. Study background: In an earlier analysis, around 100 million unique TCR beta sequences were found from 150 million to 200 million T cells.

V dropped 4 bases and J dropped 4; count of bases not matched to a gene: 9. Germline assignment: CDR1 MDHEN and CDR2 SYDVKM. The CDR3 length is 15 residues. 13 Jbeta primers and 60 Vbeta primers were used for the PCR. Authors' methods: A later analysis counted 65 million to 95 million unique TCR beta chains, some 11 million shared. Profiling relied on immunoSEQ multiplex PCR, and the TCRdb table lists in-frame clones only, not all of them. The DNA gave D and trimming, while V, J and clone size come from that table. The sample records roughly 220,000 clones, 70% being singletons. Input material: PBMCs. This receptor was taken from a man aged 35-49 years in good health and CMV-seropositive. V and J are TRBV28 and TRBJ1-2; 7 positions agree with TRBD1. DNA for the CDR3: TGTGCCAGCAGTTCCCTTGGGACAGACTTCTATGGCTACACCTTC. Translation gives CASSSLGTDFYGYTF.